These 14 T cell receptor beta chains share one sample of origin, sequenced in a study of T cells after yellow fever vaccination. TCRdb passed the 5' RACE reads through MiXCR, listing each CDR3 protein once. This table has about 300,000 distinct CDR3 sequences, around 7% appearing once. This specimen was PBMCs, taken around 45 days after the first yellow fever vaccination. These receptors all come from a man younger than 35 who received the YFV17D yellow fever vaccine.

The table lists this clonotype with a few counts. V gene TRBV5-1 combines with J gene TRBJ1-2, with D possibly matching TRBD1 (5 bases). CDR1 and CDR2 from the germline V gene are SGHRS and YFSETQ. Between the trimmed V and J ends, which lost 1 base and 0 bases, there was a span of 10 bases. The CDR3 runs to 15 residues. The CDR3 sequence: CASSLRGGANYGYTF. CDR3 DNA: TGCGCCAGCAGCTTGCGGGGGGGAGCTAACTATGGCTACACCTTC.

Many counts were recorded for this clonotype. The chain has TRBV3-1 and TRBJ2-7, with 8 bases matching TRBD1. The CDR3 loop spans 16 amino acids. Germline V gene lookup returns CDR1 LGHDT and CDR2 YNNKEL (reference sequence). The ends lost 0 bases at V and 0 bases at J; junction bases unmatched: 4. CDR3 in DNA: TGTGCCAGCAGCCAAGATTTAACAGGGGGCTCCTACGAGCAGTACTTC. This codes for CASSQDLTGGSYEQYF.

This clonotype showed up just a few times. The genes are TRBV9 and TRBJ2-1, with D possibly being TRBD1 (6 bases). The CDR3 consists of 18 residues. Germline V CDR1 and CDR2: SGDLS, YYNGEE. The V gene lost 4 bases and the J gene lost 0 bases, with 20 bases spanning the gap. The CDR3 protein is CASSPRGNRPSSYNEQFF. CDR3 nucleotides: TGTGCCAGCAGCCCTAGGGGGAACAGGCCGAGCTCCTACAATGAGCAGTTCTTC.

This clonotype was observed a few times. This chain connects TRBV28 to TRBJ1-2, with a tentative D call TRBD1 (6 bases). The V end was cut by 5 bases, the J end by 0 bases, with 19 bases between. The CDR3 has 17 amino acids. Germline CDR1 reads MDHEN; CDR2 reads SYDVKM. The CDR3 nucleotides read TGTGCCAGCAGTCAACAGCGGACAGTTTCGACTAACTATGGCTACACCTTC. Its translation is CASSQQRTVSTNYGYTF.

This clonotype was counted many times. This chain connects TRBV6-5 to TRBJ1-1, with 10 bases matching TRBD1. The CDR3 contains 15 residues. Germline CDR1 is MNHEY and CDR2 is SVGAGI. Trimming took 1 base from V and 5 from J; bases not matched to a gene: 4. The CDR3 DNA is TGTGCCAGCAGTTACTGGAAGGGACAGGGGACTGAAGCTTTCTTT. This translates into CASSYWKGQGTEAFF.

This clonotype occurred a few times. The chain combines TRBV4-1 with TRBJ2-3; D perhaps matches TRBD2 (6 bases). Germline V gene sequence: CDR1 MGHRA, CDR2 YSYEKL. The CDR3 is 16 amino acids. The V end lost 0 bases, the J end lost 8 bases, and 18 bases lay between the germline ends. CDR3 protein: CASSQELAVPGGTQYF. The CDR3 region has the DNA TGCGCCAGCAGCCAAGAGTTAGCGGTACCCGGGGGTACGCAGTATTTT.

The chain has TRBV19 and TRBJ2-3, with a possible D match to TRBD2 (6 bases). Trimming pared 6 bases from V and 2 bases from J, leaving 12 bases between. This CDR3 region has 14 residues. Germline lookup yields CDR1 LNHDA and CDR2 SQIVND (reference sequence). As DNA, the CDR3 is TGTGCCAGTAGCCGGGGGTCGGTCACAGATACGCAGTATTTT. Encoded protein: CASSRGSVTDTQYF.

This clonotype showed up just a few times. The DNA of the CDR3 is TGCAGTGCTAGAGATCAGAGTTCCTATGGCTACACCTTC. It specifies CSARDQSSYGYTF. The chain recombines TRBV20-1 with TRBJ1-2; D gene uncertain. Germline CDR1 DFQATT, CDR2 SNEGSKA (reference sequence). There are 13 residues in the CDR3. V was pared by 0 bases and J by 4 bases, with 9 bases between.

The CDR3 nucleotides are TGCGCCAGCAGCCAAGTGGCAGGGACAGTCGACGAGCAGTACTTC. Its protein product is CASSQVAGTVDEQYF. V is TRBV4-1 and J is TRBJ2-7, with TRBD1 matching over 7 bases. V was pared by 1 base and J by 5 bases, with 8 bases of the junction left unmatched. This CDR3 contains 15 residues. Germline loops: CDR1 MGHRA, CDR2 YSYEKL.

This clonotype was counted ten times or more. This chain uses TRBV20-1 with TRBJ2-5; perhaps TRBD1 as D (5 bases). Between the trimmed V and J ends, which lost 6 bases and 1 base, there was a span of 6 bases. This CDR3 contains 11 residues. Germline V gene sequence: CDR1 DFQATT, CDR2 SNEGSKA (reference sequence). CDR3 DNA: TGCAGTGCCAGGGTCCAAGAGACCCAGTACTTC. This sequence encodes CSARVQETQYF.

The chain recombines TRBV24-1 with TRBJ1-2, with a tentative D call TRBD1 (6 bases). CDR3 length equals 15 residues. Germline lookup yields CDR1 KGHDR and CDR2 SFDVKD. Trimming cost V 7 bases and J 4 bases, with 18 bases left between them. The CDR3 DNA sequence: TGTGCCACCAGCGGTAACAGGGCCGGAGGCTATGGCTACACCTTC. This sequence encodes CATSGNRAGGYGYTF.

This clonotype has a handful of counts. This sequence joins TRBV12-3 or TRBV12-4 and TRBJ2-1, with D unclear. The germline V and J ends were trimmed by 8 bases and 5 bases, with 7 bases remaining between them. This CDR3 comprises 11 residues. The CDR3 nucleotides are TGTGCCAGCCATACAGACAATGAGCAGTTCTTC. This gives the protein CASHTDNEQFF.

This clonotype occurred a few times. The genes are TRBV3-1 and TRBJ1-2, with TRBD1 as a possible D gene (6 bases). The V end lost 1 base, the J end lost 3 bases, and 6 bases lay between the germline ends. The CDR3 spans 13 residues. Germline assignment: CDR1 LGHDT and CDR2 YNNKEL (reference sequence). The DNA of the CDR3 is TGTGCCAGCAGCCAAGGGACAGACTATGGCTACACCTTC. It yields the protein CASSQGTDYGYTF.

The J gene is TRBJ2-5, the V gene TRBV5-7; D is ambiguous. TRBV5-7 is placed among ORFs of uncertain function. V was clipped by 4 bases and J by 1 base, with 14 bases between them. The CDR3 contains 15 residues. The CDR3 here is CASSPGLPGQETQYF. The CDR3 DNA follows: TGTGCCAGCAGCCCCGGGCTCCCAGGCCAAGAGACCCAGTACTTC.